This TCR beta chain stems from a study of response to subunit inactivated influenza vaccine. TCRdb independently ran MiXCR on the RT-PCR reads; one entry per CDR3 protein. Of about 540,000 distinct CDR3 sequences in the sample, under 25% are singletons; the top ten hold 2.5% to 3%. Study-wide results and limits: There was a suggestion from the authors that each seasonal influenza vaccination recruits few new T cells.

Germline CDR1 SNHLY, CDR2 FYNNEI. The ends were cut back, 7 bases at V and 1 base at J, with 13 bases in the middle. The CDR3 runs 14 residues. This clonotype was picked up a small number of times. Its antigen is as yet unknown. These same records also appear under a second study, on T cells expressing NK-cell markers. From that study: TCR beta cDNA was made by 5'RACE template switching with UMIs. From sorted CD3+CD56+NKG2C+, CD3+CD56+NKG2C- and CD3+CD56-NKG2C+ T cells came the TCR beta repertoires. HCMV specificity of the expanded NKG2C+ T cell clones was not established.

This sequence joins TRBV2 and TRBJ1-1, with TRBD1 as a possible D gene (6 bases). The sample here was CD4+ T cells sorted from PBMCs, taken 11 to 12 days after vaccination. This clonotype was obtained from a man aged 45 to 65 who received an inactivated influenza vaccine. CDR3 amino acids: CASTPDSTNTEAFF. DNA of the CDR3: TGTGCCAGCACTCCGGACAGTACGAACACTGAAGCTTTCTTT.